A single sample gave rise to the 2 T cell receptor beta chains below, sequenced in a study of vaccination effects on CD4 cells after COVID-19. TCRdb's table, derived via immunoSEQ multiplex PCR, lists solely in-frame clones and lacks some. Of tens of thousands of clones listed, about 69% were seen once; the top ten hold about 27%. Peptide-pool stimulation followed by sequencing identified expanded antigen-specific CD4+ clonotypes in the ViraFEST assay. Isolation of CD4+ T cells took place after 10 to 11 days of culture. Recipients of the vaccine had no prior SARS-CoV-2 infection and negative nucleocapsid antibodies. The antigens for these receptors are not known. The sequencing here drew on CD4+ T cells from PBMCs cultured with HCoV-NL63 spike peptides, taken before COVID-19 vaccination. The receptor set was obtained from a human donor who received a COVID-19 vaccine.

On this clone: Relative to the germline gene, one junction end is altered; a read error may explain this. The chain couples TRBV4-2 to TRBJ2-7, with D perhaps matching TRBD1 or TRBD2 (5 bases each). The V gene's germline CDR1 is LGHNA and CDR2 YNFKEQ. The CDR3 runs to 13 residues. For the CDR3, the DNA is TGTGCCAGCAGCCAAAGAGGGGAAGGACCCCATAACTTC. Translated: CASSQRGEGPHNF.

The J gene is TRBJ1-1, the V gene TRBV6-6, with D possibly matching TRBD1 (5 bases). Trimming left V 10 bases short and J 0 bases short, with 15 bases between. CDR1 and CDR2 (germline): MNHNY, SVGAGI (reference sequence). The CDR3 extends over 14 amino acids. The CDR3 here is CANSVGGMNTEAFF. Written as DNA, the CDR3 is TGTGCCAACTCCGTCGGGGGGATGAACACTGAAGCTTTCTTT.